Listed here are 3 T cell receptor beta chains from one sample, sequenced in a study of cytomegalovirus exposure and HLA in healthy donors. PCR involved 60 Vbeta and 13 Jbeta primers. The assay was immunoSEQ multiplex PCR, and TCRdb's table has in-frame clones only and misses some. The table has 150,000 or so clones, more than 60% seen once. The sequencing input was PBMCs. These receptors originate from a woman aged 40 to 55 in good health and CMV-seropositive.

This clone occurred a few times. The chain has TRBV5-1 and TRBJ2-1, with D possibly being TRBD1 (6 bases). With 3 bases removed from V and 0 bases from J, the gap between germline ends came to 10 bases. Germline CDR1 SGHRS, CDR2 YFSETQ. CDR3 length: 15 amino acids. DNA for the CDR3: TGCGCCAGCAGCTGGACAGTAAACTCCTACAATGAGCAGTTCTTC. It codes for CASSWTVNSYNEQFF.

V and J are TRBV5-1 and TRBJ2-5; weak D call: TRBD1 (6 bases). With 2 bases removed from V and 2 bases from J, the gap between germline ends came to 19 bases. The CDR3 length is 17 residues. Germline lookup yields CDR1 SGHRS and CDR2 YFSETQ. The DNA of the CDR3 is TGCGCCAGCAGCTTAAACCGTTCAGGGGTATGGCAAGAGACCCAGTACTTC. Translated: CASSLNRSGVWQETQYF. Variable domain in full (rest from reference TRBV5-1 and TRBJ2-5): KAGVTQTPRYLIKTRGQQVTLSCSPISGHRSVSWYQQTPGQGLQFLFEYFSETQRNKGNFPGRFSGRQFSNSRSEMNVSTLELGDSALYLCASSLNRSGVWQETQYFGPGTRLLVL.

V usage is TRBV27 and J usage is TRBJ1-5; TRBD1 matches at 8 bases. The CDR3 has 15 residues. In germline, CDR1 is MNHEY, CDR2 SMNVEV (reference sequence). After removal of 10 bases from V and 4 bases from J, the junction contained 12 bases not matched to a gene. This CDR3 reads CATQKPDRGNQPQHF. CDR3 DNA: TGTGCCACCCAGAAGCCCGACAGGGGAAATCAGCCCCAGCATTTT.